This T cell receptor beta chain originates from a study of Tregs in tolerant kidney transplant recipients. Points from the study as a whole: Some patients' samples used different primers over time, so nucleotide sequences weren't comparable. This study did not directly address biological reproducibility. Findings come from small patient numbers and require larger validation.

Related graft donors supplied nonmyeloablative bone marrow transplants, and mixed chimerism was transient. Unstimulated Tregs (CD4+CD25+CD127-) and CD4+CD25- non-Tregs were sorted from PBMCs. Method: immunoSEQ multiplex PCR; TCRdb's copy keeps in-frame clones and lacks some. The sample's table shows some 15,000 clones. Germline CDR1 reads SGHRS; CDR2 reads YFSETQ. The CDR3 loop spans 13 amino acids. Trimming stripped 0 bases from V and 4 bases from J, with 8 bases between. A note on this clone: Its antigen is currently unknown. The CDR3 goes on 3 residues after the read ends, and that part is filled in from the germline J gene.

The clonotype was recovered from a human patient who received a combined kidney and bone marrow transplant. Some T cells may be transferred from the graft donor. Material: CD4+ T cells from blood (PBMCs), obtained 12 months after the transplant. The V call is TRBV5-1, the J call TRBJ2-7; a weak D match, TRBD1 (5 bases). CDR3 in amino acids: CASSLAGQYEQYF. The CDR3 DNA, read in part, is TGCGCCAGCAGCTTGGCAGGGCAATACGAG. The variable domain in full, completed from reference TRBV5-1 and TRBJ2-7, reads KAGVTQTPRYLIKTRGQQVTLSCSPISGHRSVSWYQQTPGQGLQFLFEYFSETQRNKGNFPGRFSGRQFSNSRSEMNVSTLELGDSALYLCASSLAGQYEQYFGPGTRLTVT.